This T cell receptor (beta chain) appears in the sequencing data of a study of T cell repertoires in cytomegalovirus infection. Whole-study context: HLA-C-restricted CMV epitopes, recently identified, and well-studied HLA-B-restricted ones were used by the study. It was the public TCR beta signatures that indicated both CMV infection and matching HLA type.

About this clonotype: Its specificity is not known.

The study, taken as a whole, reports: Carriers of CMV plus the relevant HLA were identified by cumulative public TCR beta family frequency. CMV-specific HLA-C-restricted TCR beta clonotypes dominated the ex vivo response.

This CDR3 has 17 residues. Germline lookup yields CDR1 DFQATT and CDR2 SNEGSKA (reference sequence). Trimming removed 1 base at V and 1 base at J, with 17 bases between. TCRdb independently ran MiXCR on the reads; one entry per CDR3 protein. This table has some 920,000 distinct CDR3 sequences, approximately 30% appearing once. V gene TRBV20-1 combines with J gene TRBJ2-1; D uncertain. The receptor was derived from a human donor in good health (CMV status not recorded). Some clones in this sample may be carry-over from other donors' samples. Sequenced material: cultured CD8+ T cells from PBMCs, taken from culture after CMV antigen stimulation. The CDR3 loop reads CSARAFPQSRSYNEQFF. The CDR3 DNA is TGCAGTGCTAGAGCATTTCCGCAGAGTAGATCCTACAATGAGCAGTTCTTC.